This T cell receptor (beta chain) was recovered during a study of regulatory T cells in long-lasting Graves disease. Whole-study results and caveats: Patients with persistent disease showed a bias toward TRBV28, TRBJ1-2 and TRBJ2-5. Newly diagnosed Graves' patients exceeded persistent ones in TCR diversity.

Turning to this clonotype: Its antigen is currently unknown.

Researchers made TCR beta libraries by using iRepertoire HTBI primers and running Arm-PCR on CDR3 regions. TCRdb reprocessed the multiplex PCR reads with MiXCR, giving one entry per CDR3 protein. The sample carries 500,000 to 800,000 distinct CDR3 sequences, 25% to 35% recorded once. Time point defined: persistent/refractory GD, antithyroid drugs over 5 years with positive TRAb. RNA from PBMCs was the source of the TCR library. The junction had 9 bases not matched to a gene; V was cut back by 7 bases and J by 7 bases. There are 14 residues in the CDR3. The germline gives CDR1 MNHEY, CDR2 SMNVEV (reference sequence).

V usage is TRBV27 and J usage is TRBJ2-1; 8 nucleotides match TRBD2. This receptor was taken from a female donor with Graves disease. Sequences were derived from peripheral blood mononuclear cells (PBMCs), sampled when the disease was refractory, from a patient treated with antithyroid drugs. CDR3 protein: CASNLLAAQNEQFF. CDR3 DNA sequence: TGTGCCAGCAACCTACTAGCGGCTCAAAATGAGCAGTTCTTC.